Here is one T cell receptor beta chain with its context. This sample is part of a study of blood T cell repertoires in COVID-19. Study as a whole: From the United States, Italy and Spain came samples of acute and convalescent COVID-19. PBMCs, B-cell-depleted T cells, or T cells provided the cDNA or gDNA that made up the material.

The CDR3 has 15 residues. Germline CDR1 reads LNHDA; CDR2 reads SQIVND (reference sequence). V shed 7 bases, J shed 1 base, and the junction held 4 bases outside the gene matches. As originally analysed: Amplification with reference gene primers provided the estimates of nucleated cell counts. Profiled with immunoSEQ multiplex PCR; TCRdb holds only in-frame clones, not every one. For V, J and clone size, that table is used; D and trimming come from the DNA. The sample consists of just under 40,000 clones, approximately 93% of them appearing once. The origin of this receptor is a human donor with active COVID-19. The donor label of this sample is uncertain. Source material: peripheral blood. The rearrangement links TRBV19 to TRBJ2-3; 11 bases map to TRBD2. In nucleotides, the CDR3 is TGTGCCAGTATCTCGACTAGCGGGGGCACAGATACGCAGTATTTT. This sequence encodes CASISTSGGTDTQYF.